This record covers a single TCR beta chain. The antigen it recognizes is unknown. Base-call qualities are not available, and no considerably larger clone is one nucleotide away. This entry belongs to a study of cytomegalovirus exposure and HLA in healthy donors (dated by TCRdb to the late 2010s). Study-wide context: An earlier analysis of 587 of the donors reported about 280 Gb of sequence data and 100 million to 120 million unique TCR beta sequences obtained from 180 million or so T cells. Roughly 300 gigabases of sequencing data and around 80 million unique TCR sequences made up an early release that covered 500 to 650 HLA-typed donors. Of the roughly 410 genotyped donors, more than 75% were placed in the genetic ancestry cluster associated with self-reported Caucasian donors. The aim of the study was to test whether cataloging public T cell receptors could identify signatures of past pathogen exposure. Using immunosequencing, the study profiled T cell repertoires from about 610 subjects and related those repertoires to cytomegalovirus serostatus. Besides the first cohort of approximately 710 subjects, a separate validation cohort made up of over a hundred different subjects was used. To predict cytomegalovirus infection status, the study brought together high-throughput TCR immunosequencing, statistical association of individual TCRs with disease status, and machine learning. A later analysis re-examined previously published TCR beta repertoires from around 670 donors and added high-resolution HLA genotyping to investigate patterns of TCR occurrence. Rather than using new phenotypic data, the later analysis identified candidate immune exposures from TCR beta sequences and from how often those sequences occurred across donors. In an earlier analysis of a few hundred of the donors, high-throughput TCR beta sequencing was used to judge whether each TCR beta V gene segment behaved as functional or pseudogenic. Donor age, sex, ethnicity and CMV serostatus were collected together with the repertoire data. In a later genetic analysis, genome-wide SNP genotypes for about 55% of the roughly 670 donors were used, and that subset was treated as a discovery cohort. All discovery cohort repertoires had been generated using a single sequencing platform. HLA typing covered class I and class II loci at four-digit resolution. Typing coverage differed by locus: A, B, C, DRB1 and DQB1 were typed in roughly 620-630 donors, DQA1 in around 500, DPA1 in 600 to 610, and DPB1 in 450 to 490. Because of strong linkage in the cohort, roughly five DR-DQ haplotypes were treated as single units for association and clustering. Across some 400 genotyped donors of the cohort, an average of roughly 250,000 unique TCR beta nucleotide sequences per donor were sequenced, and 15% to 20% of those sequences were non-productive. Paper-wide results and their limitations: The cohort was sequenced for TCR beta chains only, and without alpha or paired-chain data the features that could be detected were limited. Because counts were too low, about 15 rarely observed V segments, including chromosome 9 orphons, were left out of the earlier analysis of several hundred of the donors. At a false discovery rate of 0.05, a later analysis linked some 17,000 TCR beta sequences to specific HLA alleles. In a later genetic analysis, a missense DCLRE1C variant was associated with V-gene and J-gene trimming of TCR beta chains, and the association was replicated in an independent cohort. When HLA alleles, especially DR and DQ, strongly co-occurred, TCR associations were difficult to assign to individual alleles. According to a later analysis, parvovirus B19, influenza, CMV and Epstein-Barr virus appeared linked to several top co-occurrence clusters. The classifier was reported to diagnose cytomegalovirus status with high specificity and sensitivity in both the original and validation cohorts. According to a later genetic analysis, donors in an Asian-associated ancestry cluster had fewer N-insertions in productive TCRs than the approximately 670-donor mean. Across donors, most TCR sequences were observed very rarely, whereas some public TCRs were present in many individuals. A cluster of highly shared sequence variants was judged likely to be a technical artifact of the sequencing pipeline. Correlated functional status among segregating V segments might be attributable to linkage disequilibrium, but an unknown experimental factor could not be ruled out. The study gave a list of 150 to 200 TCR beta chains associated with cytomegalovirus. Sequencing depth was assumed to be roughly uniform across donors in the presence/absence analyses, though that assumption may not hold. In vitro tests confirmed that a few of the cytomegalovirus-associated TCR beta chains recognize cytomegalovirus antigens. The authors suggested that the approach could potentially be extended to other disease states and immunological phenotypes. A further reported finding was that TCR beta sequences accurately predicted the HLA-A and HLA-B alleles for most subjects in the first cohort. A later analysis found that TCR association rates varied across HLA loci, with DRB1 alleles showing the most associated TCRs and HLA-C alleles the fewest. The only immune exposure information available for the cohort was CMV serostatus. Because some donors lacked HLA typing at each locus, the association tests relied only on the typed subset. In a later analysis, HLA-associated TCR beta chains were found to be more clonally expanded and to have lower generation probabilities than equally common non-associated chains. An earlier analysis of approximately 540 of the donors showed that most TCR beta V segments appeared in productive rearrangements either about 90% or about 30% of the time, which broadly matched IMGT annotations. Most CMV-associated TCR beta chains appeared to be HLA-restricted in a later analysis, and the HLA associations seemed to be driven largely by CMV exposure. Some IMGT-functional V segments, including TRBV6-2 and TRBV6-3, could not be distinguished by the 87-base-pair reads and were therefore excluded.

The cohort consisted of 650 to 700 healthy bone marrow donors. Cohort members were all nominally healthy when sampled, although unrecorded immune exposures were likely present. The donor tested CMV seronegative, placing the donor among the 352 seronegative members of the cohort. A peripheral blood sample was provided by each donor, and peripheral blood mononuclear cells were used for TCR beta sequencing. The Qiagen DNeasy Blood Extraction Kit was used to extract genomic DNA from the blood cell samples. Reading the germline V gene gives CDR1 MDHEN and CDR2 SYDVKM. The CDR3 runs 15 residues from the cysteine to the phenylalanine. Here the CDR3 DNA is all that survives: 45 bases in frame from base 1. Ends trimmed: V by 5 bases, J by 6 bases; bases unmatched to a gene: 10. Libraries came from the immunoSEQ multiplex PCR assay. For the multiplex PCR, a mixture combining 60 forward primers for TCR Vbeta segments and 13 reverse primers for TCR Jbeta segments was used. Amplification of the CDR3 region of rearranged TCR beta genes was performed with a multiplex PCR assay on genomic DNA. The Illumina HiSeq System was used to sequence the amplified TCR beta libraries as 87-base-pair reads. In the original analysis: In a later analysis, tens of millions of unique TCR beta chains were counted across the 500 to 850 repertoires, and about 9.9 million of these chains were shared by at least two donors. A nearest-neighbor algorithm error-corrected the raw reads and collapsed the reads into unique sequences, merging closely related sequences to remove PCR and sequencing errors. To assign V, D and J gene segments, CDR3 sequences were aligned to IMGT reference sequences. For a sequence to be retained, a match of at least six nucleotides to both a V gene segment and a J gene segment was required. A rearrangement counted as productive if the CDR3 had no stop codons and remained in frame with V and J, and every other rearrangement counted as non-productive. CDR3 was defined according to IMGT convention as the region running from the second conserved V-encoded cysteine to the conserved J-encoded phenylalanine. In an earlier analysis of roughly 610 of the donors, sequences lacking an unambiguous match to a single V gene segment were excluded. An earlier analysis of over 450 of the donors classified V segments as functional when productive rearrangements were above 56.7% and as segregating when the standard deviation between donors was above 5%. A statistical classification framework was built for diagnosing cytomegalovirus status from the catalog of TCR beta chain sequences. V and J gene assignment, in a later analysis, came from comparing TCR nucleotide sequences with IMGT/GENE-DB human TR gene sequences. The TCRdist pipeline was used in a later analysis to assign CDR3 sequences and most-parsimonious VDJ recombination scenarios. A later analysis defined each TCR beta chain by its CDR3 amino acid sequence plus V-gene family, and excluded reads lacking a unique V-gene family. To address suspected cross-contamination and a sequencing artifact, a later analysis removed around 600 highly shared, low-generation-probability nucleotide sequences. In a later analysis, a clonal expansion index for each public chain was calculated from normalized within-repertoire ranks of inferred template counts. In a later analysis, generation probabilities were computed using a VDJ recombination model fitted to out-of-frame rearrangements, and the results were checked against IGoR. In a later analysis, TCR-TCR, TCR-HLA and TCR-CMV co-occurrence was scored with hypergeometric tests, and a repertoire-size bias correction was applied to TCR pairs. A later analysis estimated false discovery rates by permuting HLA or CMV assignments 20 times. In a later analysis, co-occurring TCRs were grouped with DBSCAN, and TCRdist sequence similarity was added when clustering was performed within HLA-allele-positive subsets. Repertoires with fewer than 30,000 or more than 120,000 public chains, plus five repertoires with anomalous nucleotide sharing, were excluded from co-occurrence clustering. TCRdb provides this immuneACCESS table in a form limited to in-frame rearrangements. Some clones are lacking; in checked studies, under half of them reflect an unresolved V gene, and why the rest are absent is not known. That table is the source of V, J and clone size, and D and trimming were worked out from the DNA. This sample comprises more than 95,000 clones, approximately 75% of them detected only once. The biggest ten clones account for 3.3% of the sample.

The sequenced sample consisted of PBMCs. The chain joins TRBV28 to TRBJ2-3, with 8 central nucleotides matching TRBD2. This TCR derives from a woman in her forties or fifties in good health and CMV-seronegative. The CDR3 sequence is CASSPAGAFRDTQYF. The DNA is as follows: TGTGCCAGCAGTCCAGCGGGAGCCTTCAGGGATACGCAGTATTTT.